The entry below gives a single T cell receptor (beta chain) sequence along with its context. Its antigen is unidentified. The primer mix had 60 Vbeta and 13 Jbeta primers. The data were produced by immunoSEQ multiplex PCR, yet TCRdb's version contains in-frame clones alone and is incomplete. This table has about 140,000 clones, less than 10% appearing once. This entry belongs to a study of cytomegalovirus exposure and HLA in healthy donors. Study background: Genotyping of 400 or so donors showed that 70% to 90% belonged to the Caucasian-associated ancestry cluster.

General observations from the study: Most of the TCR beta V segments (in an earlier analysis) were productive either about 90% or about 30% of the time. Many donors shared some public TCRs, even though most TCR sequences were rare.

The CDR3 covers 18 residues. V was pared by 6 bases and J by 3 bases, with 15 bases of the junction left unmatched. Looked up from germline, CDR1 is SGHDT and CDR2 is YYEEEE. The sequence came from a male donor in good health and CMV-seronegative. The specimen was PBMCs. The chain couples TRBV5-6 to TRBJ2-2, with 9 bases matching TRBD1. CDR3 region: CASTFRTGDRRDTGELFF. The CDR3 DNA follows: TGTGCCAGCACATTTAGGACAGGGGACAGACGGGACACCGGGGAGCTGTTTTTT.